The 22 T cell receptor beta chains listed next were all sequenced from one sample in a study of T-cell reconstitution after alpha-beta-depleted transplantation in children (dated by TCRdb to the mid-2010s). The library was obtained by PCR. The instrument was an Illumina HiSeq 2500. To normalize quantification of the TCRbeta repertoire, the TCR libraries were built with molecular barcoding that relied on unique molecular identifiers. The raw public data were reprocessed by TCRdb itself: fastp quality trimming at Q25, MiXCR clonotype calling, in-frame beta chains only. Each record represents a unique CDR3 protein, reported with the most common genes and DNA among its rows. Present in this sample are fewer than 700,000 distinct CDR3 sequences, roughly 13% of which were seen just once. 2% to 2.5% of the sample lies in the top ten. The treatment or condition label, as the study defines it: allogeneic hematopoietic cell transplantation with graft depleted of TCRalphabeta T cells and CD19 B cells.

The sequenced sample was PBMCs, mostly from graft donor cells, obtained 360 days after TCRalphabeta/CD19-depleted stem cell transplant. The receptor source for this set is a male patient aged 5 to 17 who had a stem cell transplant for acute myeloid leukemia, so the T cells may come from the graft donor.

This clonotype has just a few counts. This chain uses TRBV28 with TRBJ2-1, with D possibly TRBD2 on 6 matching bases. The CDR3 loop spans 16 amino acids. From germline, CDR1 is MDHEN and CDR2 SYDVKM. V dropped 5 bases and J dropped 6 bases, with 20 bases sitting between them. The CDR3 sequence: CASSPALGGNFNEQFF. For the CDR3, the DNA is TGTGCCAGCAGTCCCGCGTTGGGCGGGAATTTCAATGAGCAGTTCTTC.

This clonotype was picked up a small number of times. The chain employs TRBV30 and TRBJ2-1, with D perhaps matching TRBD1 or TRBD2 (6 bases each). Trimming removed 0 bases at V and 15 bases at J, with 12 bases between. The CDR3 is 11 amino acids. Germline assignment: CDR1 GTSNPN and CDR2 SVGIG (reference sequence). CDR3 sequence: CAWSVGGGGFF. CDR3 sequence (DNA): TGTGCCTGGAGTGTAGGAGGAGGGGGGTTCTTC.

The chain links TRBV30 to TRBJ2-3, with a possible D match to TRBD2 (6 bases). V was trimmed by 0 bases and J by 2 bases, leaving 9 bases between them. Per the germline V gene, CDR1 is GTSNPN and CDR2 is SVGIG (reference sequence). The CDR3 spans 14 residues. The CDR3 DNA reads TGTGCCTGGAGTGTAGGAGGGCCCACAGATACGCAGTATTTT. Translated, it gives CAWSVGGPTDTQYF.

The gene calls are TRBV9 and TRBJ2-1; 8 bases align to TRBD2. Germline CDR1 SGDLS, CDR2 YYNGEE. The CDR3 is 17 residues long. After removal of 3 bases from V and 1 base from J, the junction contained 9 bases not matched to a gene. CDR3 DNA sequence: TGTGCCAGCAGCGAGACCACAGCGGGAGAGTCCTACAATGAGCAGTTCTTC. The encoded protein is CASSETTAGESYNEQFF.

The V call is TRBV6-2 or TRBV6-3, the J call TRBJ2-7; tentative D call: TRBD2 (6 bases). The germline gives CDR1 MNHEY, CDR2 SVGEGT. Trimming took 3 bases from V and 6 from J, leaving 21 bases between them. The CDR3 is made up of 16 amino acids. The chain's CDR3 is CASSYSNGILAPEQYF. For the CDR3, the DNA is TGTGCCAGCAGTTATTCGAATGGAATACTAGCTCCCGAGCAGTACTTC.

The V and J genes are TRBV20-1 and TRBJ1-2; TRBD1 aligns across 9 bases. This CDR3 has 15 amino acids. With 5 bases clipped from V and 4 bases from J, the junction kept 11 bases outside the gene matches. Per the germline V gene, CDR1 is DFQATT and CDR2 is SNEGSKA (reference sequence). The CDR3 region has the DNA TGCAGTGCTTCGGGATGGACAGGGGAGGCCTATGGCTACACCTTC. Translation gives CSASGWTGEAYGYTF.

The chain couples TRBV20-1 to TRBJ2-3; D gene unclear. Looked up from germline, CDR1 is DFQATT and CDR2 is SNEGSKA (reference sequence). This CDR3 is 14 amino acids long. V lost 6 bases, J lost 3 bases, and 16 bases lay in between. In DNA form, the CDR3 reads TGCAGTGCGTGGGCCTATGGTAGGACAGATACGCAGTATTTT. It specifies CSAWAYGRTDTQYF.

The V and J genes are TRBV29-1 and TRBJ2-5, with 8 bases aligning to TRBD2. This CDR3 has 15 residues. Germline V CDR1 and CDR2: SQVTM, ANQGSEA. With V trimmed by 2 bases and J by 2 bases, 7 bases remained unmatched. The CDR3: CSVEIGGAEQETQYF. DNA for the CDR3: TGCAGCGTTGAAATCGGGGGGGCCGAGCAAGAGACCCAGTACTTC.

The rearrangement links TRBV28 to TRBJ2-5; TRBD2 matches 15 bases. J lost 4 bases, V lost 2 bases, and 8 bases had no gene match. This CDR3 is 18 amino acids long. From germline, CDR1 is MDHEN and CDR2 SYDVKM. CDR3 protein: CASSLASGLAGGGETQYF. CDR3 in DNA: TGTGCCAGCAGTTTAGCCAGTGGACTAGCGGGAGGGGGAGAGACCCAGTACTTC.

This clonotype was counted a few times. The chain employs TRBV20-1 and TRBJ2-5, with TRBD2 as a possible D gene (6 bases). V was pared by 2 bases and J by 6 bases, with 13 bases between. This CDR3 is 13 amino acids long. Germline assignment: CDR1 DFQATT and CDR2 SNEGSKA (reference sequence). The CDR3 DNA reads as TGCAGTGCTAGAAACGGGGGTCACAAGACCCAGTACTTC. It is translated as CSARNGGHKTQYF.

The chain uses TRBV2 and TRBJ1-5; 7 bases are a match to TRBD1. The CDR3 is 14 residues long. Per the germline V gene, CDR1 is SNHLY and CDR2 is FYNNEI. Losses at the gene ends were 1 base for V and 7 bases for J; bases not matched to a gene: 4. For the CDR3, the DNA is TGTGCCAGCAGTGAAGGGGCAGGGGGGCAGCCCCAGCATTTT. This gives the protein CASSEGAGGQPQHF.

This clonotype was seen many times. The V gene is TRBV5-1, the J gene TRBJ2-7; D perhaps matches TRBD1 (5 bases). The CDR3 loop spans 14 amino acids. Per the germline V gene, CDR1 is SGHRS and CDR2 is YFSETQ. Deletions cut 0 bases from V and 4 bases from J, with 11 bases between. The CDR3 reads CASSLDRIFYEQYF. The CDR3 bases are TGCGCCAGCAGCTTGGACAGGATCTTTTACGAGCAGTACTTC.

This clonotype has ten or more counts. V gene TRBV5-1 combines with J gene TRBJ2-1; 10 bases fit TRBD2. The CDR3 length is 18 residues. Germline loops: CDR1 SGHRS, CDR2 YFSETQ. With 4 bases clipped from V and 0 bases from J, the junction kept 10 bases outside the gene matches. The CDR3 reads CASSLPTSGTSSYNEQFF. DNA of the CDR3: TGCGCCAGCAGCCTACCTACTAGCGGGACCAGCTCCTACAATGAGCAGTTCTTC.

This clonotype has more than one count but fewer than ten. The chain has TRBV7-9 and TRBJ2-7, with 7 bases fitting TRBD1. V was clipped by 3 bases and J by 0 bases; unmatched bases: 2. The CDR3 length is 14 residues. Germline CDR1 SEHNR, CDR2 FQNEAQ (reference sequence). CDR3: CASSLGQLSYEQYF. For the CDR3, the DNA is TGTGCCAGCAGCTTGGGACAGCTCTCCTACGAGCAGTACTTC. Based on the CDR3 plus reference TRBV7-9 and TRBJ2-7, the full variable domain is DTGVSQNPRHKITKRGQNVTFRCDPISEHNRLYWYRQTLGQGPEFLTYFQNEAQLEKSRLLSDRFSAERPKGSFSTLEIQRTEQGDSAMYLCASSLGQLSYEQYFGPGTRLTVT.

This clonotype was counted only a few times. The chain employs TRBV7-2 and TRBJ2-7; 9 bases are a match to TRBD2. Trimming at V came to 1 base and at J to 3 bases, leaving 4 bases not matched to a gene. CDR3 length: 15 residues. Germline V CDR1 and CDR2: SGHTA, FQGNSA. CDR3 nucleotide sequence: TGTGCCAGCAGCTTAGTAGGGACTAGCATCTACGAGCAGTACTTC. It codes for CASSLVGTSIYEQYF.

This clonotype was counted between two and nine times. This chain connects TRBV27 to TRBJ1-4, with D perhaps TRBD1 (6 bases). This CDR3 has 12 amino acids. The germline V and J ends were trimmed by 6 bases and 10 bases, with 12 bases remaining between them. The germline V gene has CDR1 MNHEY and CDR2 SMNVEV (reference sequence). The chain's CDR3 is CASSLTGTKLFF. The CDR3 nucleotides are TGTGCCAGCAGCCTAACAGGGACAAAACTGTTTTTT.

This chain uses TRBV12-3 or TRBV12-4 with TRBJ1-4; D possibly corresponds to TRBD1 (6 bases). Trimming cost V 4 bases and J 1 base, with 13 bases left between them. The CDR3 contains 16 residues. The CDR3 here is CASSSGPGETNEKLFF. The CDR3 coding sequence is TGTGCCAGCAGTTCGGGGCCAGGGGAAACTAATGAAAAACTGTTTTTT.

CDR3 amino acids: CATNRGPGISYEQYF. The CDR3 nucleotides read TGTGCCACCAATCGGGGGCCAGGTATCTCCTACGAGCAGTACTTC. This chain links TRBV6-2 or TRBV6-3 with TRBJ2-7; tentatively, D is TRBD1 or TRBD2 (6 bases each). The germline V gene has CDR1 MNHEY and CDR2 SVGEGT. CDR3 length equals 15 residues. Trimming took 10 bases from V and 0 from J, leaving 19 bases between them.

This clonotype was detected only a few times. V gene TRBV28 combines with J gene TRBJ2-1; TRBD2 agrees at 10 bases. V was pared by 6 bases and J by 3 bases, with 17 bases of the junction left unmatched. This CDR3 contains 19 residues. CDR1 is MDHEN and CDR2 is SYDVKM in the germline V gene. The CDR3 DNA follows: TGTGCCAGCAGGAAAAGTTATCCTAGCGGGGGTGCCCTCTACAATGAGCAGTTCTTC. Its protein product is CASRKSYPSGGALYNEQFF.

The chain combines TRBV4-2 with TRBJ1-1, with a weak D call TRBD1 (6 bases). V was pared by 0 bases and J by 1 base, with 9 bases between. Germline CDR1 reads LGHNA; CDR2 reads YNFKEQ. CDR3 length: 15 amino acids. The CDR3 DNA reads TGTGCCAGCAGCCAAGATCGGGGGGCGAACACTGAAGCTTTCTTT. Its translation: CASSQDRGANTEAFF.

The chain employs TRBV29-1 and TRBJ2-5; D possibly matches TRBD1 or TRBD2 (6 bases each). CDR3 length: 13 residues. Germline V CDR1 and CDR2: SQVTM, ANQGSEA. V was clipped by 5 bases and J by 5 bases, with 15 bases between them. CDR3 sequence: CSVKRGAGETQYF. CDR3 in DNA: TGCAGCGTTAAAAGGGGGGCAGGCGAGACCCAGTACTTC.

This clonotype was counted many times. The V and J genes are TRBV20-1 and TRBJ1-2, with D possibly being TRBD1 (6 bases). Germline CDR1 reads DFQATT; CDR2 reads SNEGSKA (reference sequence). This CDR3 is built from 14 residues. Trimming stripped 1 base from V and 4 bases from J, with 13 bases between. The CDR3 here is CSARGDKGRYGYTF. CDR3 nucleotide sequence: TGCAGTGCTAGAGGGGACAAGGGACGCTATGGCTACACCTTC.